The present entry profiles one TCR beta chain with its context. These data are taken from a study of shared clonotypes between healthy human individuals. The germline V gene has CDR1 PRHDT and CDR2 FYEKMQ (reference sequence). The CDR3 has 16 residues. The V end lost 0 bases, the J end lost 0 bases, and 11 bases lay between the germline ends. Naive CD8 cells, CD45RO-negative and positively selected for CCR7, excluded terminally differentiated effector memory CD45RA+ cells. Genomic DNA from each subset was divided evenly over several immunoSEQ plates. Some clones are missing from TCRdb's copy, which holds only in-frame ones; the method was immunoSEQ multiplex PCR. The sample records around 600,000 clones, 85% to 95% being singletons.

This receptor was taken from a woman in her 30s in good health. The V and J genes are TRBV13 and TRBJ1-1; D not certain. Sequencing was performed on naive CD8+ T cells sorted from blood. The CDR3 reads CASSLGPGSLNTEAFF. The DNA for the CDR3 is TGTGCCAGCAGCTTAGGCCCTGGCAGCCTGAACACTGAAGCTTTCTTT.